This entry describes one TCR beta chain. Antigen: not known. Whenever a sample was processed, at least 6.5 million PBMCs were isolated. The CDR3 loop spans 16 amino acids. V was pared by 4 bases and J by 0 bases, with 6 bases of the junction left unmatched. The germline gives CDR1 LGHDT, CDR2 YNNKEL (reference sequence). This entry is derived from a study of blood T cells in healthy people across ages. Overall study: Per two T cells, about one barcoded beta molecule was captured through template switching. Findings of the study overall: Per-million-T-cell TCR beta diversity fell roughly linearly with age. Expanded clonotype shifts may have been confounded, as the donors had an unknown CMV status.

With a J-beta primer mix and a sample-barcoded 5' primer, a second PCR ran about 7 to 12 cycles. Via MiXCR, TCRdb re-called the 5' RACE reads, giving one row per CDR3 protein. The sample records about 1.6 million distinct CDR3 sequences, roughly 30% being singletons. Sequenced material: blood. This sequence joins TRBV3-1 and TRBJ2-3, with 8 bases identical to TRBD2. The origin of this receptor is a woman in her twenties or thirties in good health. The CDR3 DNA sequence: TGTGCCAGCAGCCCCTCGGGGGGGGATAGCACAGATACGCAGTATTTT. This encodes CASSPSGGDSTDTQYF.